Below are 5 T cell receptor beta chains sequenced from a single sample in a study of regulatory T cells in long-lasting Graves disease. Arm-PCR with iRepertoire HTBI primers amplified the CDR3 regions for these TCR beta libraries. TCRdb reprocessed the multiplex PCR reads via MiXCR and lists one record per CDR3 protein. The profile shows about 400,000 distinct CDR3 sequences, around 15% of them singletons. Time point of the sample: newly diagnosed GD, antithyroid drugs for less than 3 months. Scientists built the TCR library using RNA that was extracted from PBMCs. The specimen comprised peripheral blood mononuclear cells (PBMCs), sampled at new diagnosis, from a patient treated with antithyroid drugs. The receptors come from a female donor with Graves disease.

This clonotype was seen repeatedly, ten times or more. The gene calls are TRBV10-3 and TRBJ1-1, with unresolved D. V shed 1 base and J shed 5 bases, with 8 bases lying between them. Germline assignment: CDR1 ENHRY and CDR2 SYGVKD. CDR3 length equals 13 residues. The CDR3 protein is CAISEYGSTEAFF. In DNA form, the CDR3 reads TGTGCCATCAGTGAGTACGGGTCTACTGAAGCTTTCTTT.

This clonotype was seen a few times. The genes are TRBV7-8 and TRBJ2-7; 7 nucleotides align to TRBD2. The CDR3 runs 16 residues. The ends lost 5 bases at V and 0 bases at J; junction bases unmatched: 10. Germline CDR1 reads SGHVS; CDR2 reads FQNEAQ. DNA for the CDR3: TGTGCCAGCAGCCGATTTTGGCGGGAGTACTCCTACGAGCAGTACTTC. Its translation is CASSRFWREYSYEQYF.

This clonotype was counted ten times or more. The chain joins TRBV10-3 to TRBJ1-2, with 7 bases matching TRBD1. J lost 2 bases, V lost 6 bases, and 6 bases had no gene match. Per the germline V gene, CDR1 is ENHRY and CDR2 is SYGVKD. The CDR3 contains 14 residues. The CDR3 region has the DNA TGTGCCATCAGCGGACAGGACGGGAACTATGGCTACACCTTC. Protein sequence: CAISGQDGNYGYTF.

This clonotype was seen a few times. One base away lies a much larger clone, so this may be a sequencing read error. This chain uses TRBV28 with TRBJ1-2; tentatively, D is TRBD1 (5 bases). Trimming left V 4 bases short and J 1 base short, with 19 bases between. Germline V gives CDR1 MDHEN, CDR2 SYDVKM. The CDR3 has 17 amino acids. This CDR3 is CASSSNGWGRVNYGYTF. CDR3 sequence (DNA): TGTGCCAGCAGTTCCAATGGGTGGGGCAGGGTTAACTATGGCTACACCTTC.

This clonotype was found many times. The chain is built from TRBV7-9 and TRBJ2-5; D not resolved. V dropped 1 base and J dropped 4 bases, with 7 bases sitting between them. CDR1 SEHNR and CDR2 FQNEAQ come from the germline V gene (reference sequence). CDR3 length: 13 amino acids. The CDR3 reads CASSLVFGETQYF. The CDR3 region has the DNA TGTGCCAGCAGCTTAGTCTTCGGAGAGACCCAGTACTTC.